The TCR beta chain described here comes from a study of cytomegalovirus exposure and HLA in healthy donors. These donors counted as nominally healthy when sampled, but unrecorded immune exposures were likely. General study findings and limits: In a later analysis, at a false discovery rate of 0.05, roughly 16,000 TCR beta sequences matched HLA alleles. The study assumed roughly uniform donor sequencing depth for presence/absence analyses. Some V segments (TRBV6-2 and TRBV6-3 among them) were excluded as indistinguishable.

On this clone: Its antigen is unknown.

Trimming took 2 bases from V and 5 from J; bases not matched to a gene: 5. The length of the CDR3 is 14 residues. Germline CDR1 is GTSNPN and CDR2 is SVGIG (reference sequence). PCR employed 60 Vbeta and 13 Jbeta primers. Assay: immunoSEQ multiplex PCR; the TCRdb copy retains only in-frame clones and omits some. The sample gives 150,000 to 200,000 clones, around 80% of which show up once; 1.4% is in the top ten. The J gene is TRBJ2-5, the V gene TRBV30; 10 nucleotides align to TRBD2. This receptor was obtained from a woman aged 30 to 39 in good health and CMV-seropositive. The sample taken for sequencing was PBMCs. The CDR3 loop is CAWSLLAGVETQYF. DNA of the CDR3: TGTGCCTGGAGTCTCCTAGCGGGAGTGGAGACCCAGTACTTC.